The 6 T cell receptor beta chains in this list originate from one sample, sequenced in a study of T cell responses to AZD1222 COVID-19 vaccine. Assay used: immunoSEQ multiplex PCR; TCRdb lists only in-frame clones, some missing. Of 95,000 to 150,000 clones listed, about 90% were seen once; the top ten hold approximately 4.8%. The specimen was peripheral blood, collected on day 0 of AZD1222 vaccination. These receptors were obtained from an adult in good health.

The chain joins TRBV7-9 to TRBJ2-1; 8 positions match TRBD2. The CDR3 loop spans 15 amino acids. Germline CDR1 SEHNR, CDR2 FQNEAQ (reference sequence). Trimming cost V 5 bases and J 9 bases; bases outside gene matches: 12. CDR3 coding DNA: TGTGCCAGCAGCGGGTTAGCGGGACCTTTCGGTGAGCAGTTCTTC. Its protein is CASSGLAGPFGEQFF. Complete variable domain (other parts from reference TRBV7-9 and TRBJ2-1): DTGVSQNPRHKITKRGQNVTFRCDPISEHNRLYWYRQTLGQGPEFLTYFQNEAQLEKSRLLSDRFSAERPKGSFSTLEIQRTEQGDSAMYLCASSGLAGPFGEQFFGPGTRLTVL.

This sequence joins TRBV7-8 and TRBJ1-1; D remains unclear. Germline V gives CDR1 SGHVS, CDR2 FQNEAQ. Deletions cut 5 bases from V and 6 bases from J, with 16 bases between. The CDR3 totals 14 residues. CDR3 DNA: TGTGCCAGCAGCGCCATAGACCTGGGAGCTGAAGCTTTCTTT. It encodes CASSAIDLGAEAFF.

V and J are TRBV7-9 and TRBJ2-5; 7 bases are shared with TRBD2. The CDR3 runs to 15 residues. V lost 3 bases, J lost 5 bases, and 9 bases stayed unmatched. CDR1 and CDR2 (germline): SEHNR, FQNEAQ (reference sequence). CDR3 in DNA: TGTGCCAGCAGCTTCTCGCAGGGAGGGAGGGAGACCCAGTACTTC. This codes for CASSFSQGGRETQYF.

The chain uses TRBV19 and TRBJ1-2, with D hard to call. Germline V lookup: CDR1 LNHDA, CDR2 SQIVND (reference sequence). Trimming removed 0 bases from V and 11 bases from J, with 16 bases in between. This CDR3 region has 14 residues. CDR3 amino acids: CASSIETEFPGYTF. DNA of the CDR3: TGTGCCAGTAGTATAGAGACGGAGTTTCCTGGGTACACCTTC.

The chain couples TRBV7-9 to TRBJ1-1; TRBD1 matches 7 bases. The V gene's germline CDR1 is SEHNR and CDR2 FQNEAQ (reference sequence). This CDR3 has 13 residues. The V gene end was trimmed by 4 bases and the J gene end by 4 bases; junction bases not matched to a gene: 3. The CDR3 nucleotides are TGTGCCAGCAGCTCGACAGGGACCACTGAAGCTTTCTTT. This sequence encodes CASSSTGTTEAFF.

This clone was recorded only once. CDR3 amino acids: CASSVEGREYSQPQHF. The CDR3 DNA is TGTGCCAGCAGTGTTGAGGGTAGAGAGTATAGTCAGCCCCAGCATTTT. The chain recombines TRBV2 with TRBJ1-5, with D unresolved. This CDR3 is 16 amino acids long. The V gene's germline CDR1 is SNHLY and CDR2 FYNNEI. Trimming removed 4 bases at V and 6 bases at J, with 19 bases between.